These 16 T cell receptor beta chains originate from one sample sequenced in a study of blood T cells in healthy people across ages. A second about 6 to 12 cycle PCR used barcoded and J-beta primers. MiXCR, applied by TCRdb to the 5' RACE reads, yields one record per CDR3 protein. The table has 1,800,000 or so distinct CDR3 sequences, roughly two fifths seen once. Sequencing was carried out using blood. These receptors all come from a human donor in good health.

The CDR3 loop is CASSTRDGWTEAFF. The CDR3 DNA is TGTGCCAGCAGTACAAGGGACGGATGGACTGAAGCTTTCTTT. The J gene is TRBJ1-1, the V gene TRBV12-3 or TRBV12-4; possibly TRBD1 for D (5 bases). The CDR3 totals 14 residues. Trimming left V 5 bases short and J 5 bases short, with 15 bases between.

The chain links TRBV7-8 to TRBJ2-1; D is unresolved. This CDR3 is built from 14 residues. The ends were cut back, 5 bases at V and 10 bases at J, with 18 bases in the middle. Germline V CDR1 and CDR2: SGHVS, FQNEAQ. In DNA form, the CDR3 reads TGTGCCAGCAGCACCGCTATATCACATATCGAGCAGTTCTTC. It yields the protein CASSTAISHIEQFF. The full variable domain, its missing parts supplied by reference TRBV7-8 and TRBJ2-1, is GAGVSQSPRYKVAKRGQDVALRCDPISGHVSLFWYQQALGQGPEFLTYFQNEAQLDKSGLPSDRFFAERPEGSVSTLKIQRTQQEDSAVYLCASSTAISHIEQFFGPGTRLTVL.

This clonotype was counted between two and nine times. This rearrangement joins TRBV7-2 to TRBJ2-7, with 9 bases that match TRBD2. TRBJ2-5 matches the DNA end more closely, so the J call is doubtful. The CDR3 loop spans 14 amino acids. The germline V gene encodes CDR1 SGHTA and CDR2 FQGNSA. The CDR3 here is CASSSLAGRETQYF. The CDR3 nucleotides read TGTGCCAGCAGCTCCCTAGCGGGACGGGAGACCCAGTACTTC.

A few counts support this clonotype. The V call is TRBV10-3, the J call TRBJ2-7; TRBD1 agrees at 7 bases. The CDR3 contains 16 residues. The germline V gene has CDR1 ENHRY and CDR2 SYGVKD. The V gene end was trimmed by 10 bases and the J gene end by 3 bases; junction bases not matched to a gene: 18. In nucleotides, the CDR3 is TGTGCCACCGGGCAATGGGGAACAGGGGCGTTCTACGAGCAGTACTTC. Translating gives CATGQWGTGAFYEQYF.

Only a few counts were recorded for this clonotype. The chain has TRBV20-1 and TRBJ1-2; 10 bases match TRBD1. The trim removed 6 bases at V and 6 bases at J, leaving 10 bases unmatched. The germline V gene encodes CDR1 DFQATT and CDR2 SNEGSKA (reference sequence). This CDR3 has 14 residues. The DNA for the CDR3 is TGCAGTGCCCCTGTATGGACAGGGGGTAATGGCTACACCTTC. Residues: CSAPVWTGGNGYTF.

This chain joins TRBV20-1 and TRBJ2-5, with 7 positions matching TRBD1. V shed 8 bases, J shed 3 bases, and the junction held 12 bases outside the gene matches. The CDR3 contains 14 residues. Germline V gives CDR1 DFQATT, CDR2 SNEGSKA (reference sequence). The CDR3 bases are TGCAGTACTGAAGCGCTGACAGGGAAAGAGACCCAGTACTTC. It specifies CSTEALTGKETQYF.

This clonotype was recorded a few times. The junction shows a germline mismatch at one end, possibly a read error. The chain has TRBV20-1 and TRBJ1-4; D uncertain. Germline V gives CDR1 DFQATT, CDR2 SNEGSKA (reference sequence). CDR3 length: 13 amino acids. Written as DNA, the CDR3 is TGCGGTGCTAGTACGGGGAGCCGAGAAAAACTGTTTTTT. This encodes CGASTGSREKLFF.

This clonotype has a handful of counts. The V and J genes are TRBV6-5 and TRBJ2-3; unclear D gene. Trimming shortened V by 0 bases and J by 0 bases, and 7 bases separated the two germline ends. The germline V gene has CDR1 MNHEY and CDR2 SVGAGI. The CDR3 has 15 residues. CDR3 DNA sequence: TGTGCCAGCAGTTACTCCACCCCTAGCACAGATACGCAGTATTTT. Translating it yields CASSYSTPSTDTQYF.

The J gene is TRBJ1-2, the V gene TRBV29-1, with a possible D match to TRBD1 (5 bases). In germline, CDR1 is SQVTM, CDR2 ANQGSEA. The length of the CDR3 is 14 residues. Trimming cost V 6 bases and J 3 bases, with 17 bases left between them. The CDR3, as DNA: TGCAGCGTCGGTACAGGTTACCGCCACTATGGCTACACCTTC. Translating it yields CSVGTGYRHYGYTF.

This clonotype has only one observation. The rearrangement uses TRBV25-1 and TRBJ2-3; D possibly uses TRBD1 or TRBD2 (6 bases each). V was trimmed by 10 bases and J by 2 bases, leaving 19 bases between them. The CDR3 has 15 amino acids. Germline V gene lookup returns CDR1 MGHDK and CDR2 SYGVNS. CDR3 protein: CATQRAGANTDTQYF. The CDR3 DNA reads as TGTGCCACCCAGCGGGCAGGGGCGAACACAGATACGCAGTATTTT.

This clonotype was seen more than once but under ten times. The CDR3 reads CATSDPGQGDEKLFF. In DNA form, the CDR3 reads TGTGCCACCAGTGACCCTGGACAGGGGGACGAAAAACTGTTTTTT. The V call is TRBV24-1, the J call TRBJ1-4; 10 bases match TRBD1. Germline V CDR1 and CDR2: KGHDR, SFDVKD. The V and J ends lost 4 bases and 8 bases, in that order; junction bases with no gene match: 6. The CDR3 totals 15 residues.

The chain uses TRBV7-2 and TRBJ2-7; D uncertain. Germline V gene data show CDR1 as SGHTA and CDR2 as FQGNSA. V lost 5 bases to trimming and J lost 6 bases, with 20 bases between them. There are 15 residues in the CDR3. CDR3 sequence: CASSRARQRWSEQYF. As DNA, the CDR3 is TGTGCCAGCAGCCGGGCGCGGCAGCGTTGGTCCGAGCAGTACTTC.

The chain carries TRBV19 and TRBJ1-5; possibly TRBD1 for D (5 bases). From germline, CDR1 is LNHDA and CDR2 SQIVND (reference sequence). V was trimmed by 5 bases and J by 4 bases, leaving 12 bases between them. This CDR3 contains 14 residues. CDR3 region: CASSWGLGNQPQHF. CDR3 DNA sequence: TGTGCCAGTAGTTGGGGACTTGGGAATCAGCCCCAGCATTTT.

This clonotype was recorded a few times. The chain is built from TRBV4-2 and TRBJ2-7, with a possible D match to TRBD1 (6 bases). The CDR3 consists of 18 residues. Germline V gene lookup returns CDR1 LGHNA and CDR2 YNFKEQ. With 0 bases removed from V and 2 bases from J, the gap between germline ends came to 20 bases. The chain's CDR3 is CASSQDRLTGTSAYEQYF. The CDR3 region has the DNA TGTGCCAGCAGCCAAGATCGGCTGACCGGGACATCGGCCTACGAGCAGTACTTC.

The chain has TRBV7-2 and TRBJ2-1, with 9 bases lining up with TRBD2. CDR3 length: 24 residues. The junction had 24 bases not matched to a gene; V was cut back by 0 bases and J by 0 bases. The germline V gene has CDR1 SGHTA and CDR2 FQGNSA. The CDR3 DNA is TGTGCCAGCAGCTTAGCGGGTATTGTTCCTGGGTTAGCGGGGGCCCCTAGCTCCTACAATGAGCAGTTCTTC. Encoded protein: CASSLAGIVPGLAGAPSSYNEQFF.

V and J are TRBV6-1 and TRBJ2-5; D unclear. The DNA matches TRBJ2-7 better at its end, which makes the J call doubtful. This CDR3 spans 17 amino acids. CDR1 and CDR2 from the germline V gene are MNHNS and SASEGT. In DNA, the CDR3 is TGTGCCAGCACTCCTCAGGCTTCACACACTCCCCGGGACGAGCAGTACTTC. This sequence encodes CASTPQASHTPRDEQYF.